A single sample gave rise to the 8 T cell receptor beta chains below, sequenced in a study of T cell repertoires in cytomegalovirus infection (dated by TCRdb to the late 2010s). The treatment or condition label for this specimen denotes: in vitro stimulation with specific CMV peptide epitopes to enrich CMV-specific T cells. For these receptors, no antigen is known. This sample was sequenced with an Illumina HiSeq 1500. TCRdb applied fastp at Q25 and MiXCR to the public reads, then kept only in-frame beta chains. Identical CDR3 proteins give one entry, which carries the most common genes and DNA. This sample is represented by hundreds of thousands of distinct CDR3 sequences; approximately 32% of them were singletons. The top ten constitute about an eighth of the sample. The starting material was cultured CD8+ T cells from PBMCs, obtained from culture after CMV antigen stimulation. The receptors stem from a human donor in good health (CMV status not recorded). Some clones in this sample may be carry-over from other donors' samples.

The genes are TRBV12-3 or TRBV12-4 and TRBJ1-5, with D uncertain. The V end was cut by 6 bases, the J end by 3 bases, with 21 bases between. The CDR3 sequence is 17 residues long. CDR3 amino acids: CASRGPGDGRANQPQHF. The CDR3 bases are TGTGCCAGCAGGGGCCCTGGGGATGGGCGTGCCAATCAGCCCCAGCATTTT.

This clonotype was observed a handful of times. The CDR3 coding sequence is TGTGCCAGCAGTTTATTCCCGGCAGGGCCCCCGTCCGGGACCCAGTACTTC. It encodes CASSLFPAGPPSGTQYF. This rearrangement joins TRBV28 to TRBJ2-5; possibly TRBD1 for D (5 bases). Germline V gene data show CDR1 as MDHEN and CDR2 as SYDVKM. The CDR3 loop spans 17 amino acids. Trimming removed 1 base from V and 7 bases from J, with 22 bases in between.

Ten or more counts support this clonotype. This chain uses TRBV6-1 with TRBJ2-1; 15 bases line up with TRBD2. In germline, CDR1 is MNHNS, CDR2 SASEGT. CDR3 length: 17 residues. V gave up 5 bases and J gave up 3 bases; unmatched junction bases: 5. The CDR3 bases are TGTGCCAGCAGTCGGACTAGCGGGGGGGCCCGCTACAATGAGCAGTTCTTC. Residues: CASSRTSGGARYNEQFF.

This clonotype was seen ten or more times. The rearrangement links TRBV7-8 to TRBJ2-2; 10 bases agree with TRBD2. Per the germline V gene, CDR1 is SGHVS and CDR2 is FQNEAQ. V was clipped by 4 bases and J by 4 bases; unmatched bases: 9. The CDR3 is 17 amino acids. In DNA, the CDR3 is TGTGCCAGCAGCTCACCCCAGGGACTAGCGCTCACCGGGGAGCTGTTTTTT. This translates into CASSSPQGLALTGELFF.

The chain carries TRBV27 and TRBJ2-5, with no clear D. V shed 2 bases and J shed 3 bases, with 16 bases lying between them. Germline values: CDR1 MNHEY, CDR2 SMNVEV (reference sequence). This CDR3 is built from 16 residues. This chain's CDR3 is CASSLIPTTAEETQYF. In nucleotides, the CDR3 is TGTGCCAGCAGTTTAATCCCTACCACAGCCGAAGAGACCCAGTACTTC.

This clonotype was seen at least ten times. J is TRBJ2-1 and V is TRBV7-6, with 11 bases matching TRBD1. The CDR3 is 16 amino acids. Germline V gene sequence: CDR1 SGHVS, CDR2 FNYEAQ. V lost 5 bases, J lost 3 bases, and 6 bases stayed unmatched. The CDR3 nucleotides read TGTGCCAGCAGCCCGCGGACAGGGGGCCTCTACAATGAGCAGTTCTTC. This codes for CASSPRTGGLYNEQFF.

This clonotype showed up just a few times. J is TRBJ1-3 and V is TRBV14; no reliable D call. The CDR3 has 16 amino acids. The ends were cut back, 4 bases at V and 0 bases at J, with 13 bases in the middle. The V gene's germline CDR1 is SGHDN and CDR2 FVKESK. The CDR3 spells CASSPDLPNSGNTIYF. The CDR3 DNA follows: TGTGCCAGCAGCCCCGACCTGCCGAACTCTGGAAACACCATATATTTT.

For the CDR3, the DNA is TGTGCCAGCAGCGTAGGAAGCGGGGGAAGGGGTGAGCAGTTCTTC. It codes for CASSVGSGGRGEQFF. The V and J genes are TRBV9 and TRBJ2-1, with 8 positions matching TRBD2. The CDR3 loop spans 15 amino acids. Per germline, CDR1 SGDLS and CDR2 YYNGEE. The V segment lost 0 bases and the J segment 9 bases; nucleotides outside the gene matches: 8.